The clone carrying this T cell receptor beta chain has at least ten counts. What it binds is unknown. One end of the junction varies from germline; a read error may be responsible. CDR1 is SNHLY and CDR2 is FYNNEI in the germline V gene. The CDR3 totals 14 residues. These data come from a study of molecular identifiers for immune sequencing clone quantification. Regarding the study as a whole: Amid about a million naive cells, spiked Jurkat TCR RNA from one cell was reportedly still detectable. Sizes of highly expanded clones could be underestimated through identical TCRs sharing a barcode. The study found clones above 20 RNA copies held over 97% of effector molecules and under 1% in naive cells.

Listed TCR primers and previously described methods were used for bulk TCR libraries. Each CDR3 protein gets one entry after TCRdb re-called the PCR reads with MiXCR. The data hold approximately 500,000 distinct CDR3 sequences, with over 20% observed a single time. The chain links TRBV2 to TRBJ2-7; D assignment may be TRBD1 or TRBD2 (5 bases each). This receptor was taken from a human donor in good health. Some libraries in this study had Jurkat cell RNA spiked in. The source material was naive CD8+ T cells from blood, with Jurkat cell RNA spiked in. Subset denoted: FACS-sorted CD8+CD4-CCR7+CD45RA+ naive T cells. The CDR3 loop is CASSEFSGSLSTSF. The CDR3, as DNA: TGTGCCAGCAGTGAATTTTCAGGGAGTTTAAGCACCAGCTTC.